This is a list of T cell receptor beta chains from one sample in a study of cytomegalovirus exposure and HLA in healthy donors. Sequencing was performed with immunoSEQ multiplex PCR; in TCRdb, only in-frame clones are kept and a portion is missing. The data show 120,000 or so clones, approximately 77% seen once. The sequencing sample was made of PBMCs. Receptors were obtained from a man between 50 and 59 years old in good health and CMV-seropositive. Each CDR3 is given with its conserved first and last residue. Each record gives: V gene, D gene, clone size, J gene, CDR3 protein, CDR3 DNA. The D gene is left open where the match is weak. Part of the rows lack a size; the others show once, few, many or a class for expanded clones.

TRBV7-2,TRBD2,NA,TRBJ2-1,CASSPGLAGGNEQFF,TGTGCCAGCAGCCCGGGACTAGCGGGAGGCAATGAGCAGTTCTTC
TRBV30,NA,NA,TRBJ2-1,CAWSGQRYNEQFF,TGTGCCTGGAGTGGCCAGCGGTACAATGAGCAGTTCTTC
TRBV6-1,NA,NA,TRBJ1-5,CASSEATGYGNQPQHF,TGTGCCAGCAGTGAAGCGACAGGTTACGGCAATCAGCCCCAGCATTTT
TRBV7-8,TRBD1,NA,TRBJ1-1,CASSSQTGGLRFAFF,TGTGCCAGCAGCTCTCAGACAGGGGGCCTTCGTTTTGCTTTCTTT
TRBV19,NA,NA,TRBJ1-1,CASSIQRGNTEAFF,TGTGCCAGTAGTATCCAACGGGGGAACACTGAAGCTTTCTTT
TRBV5-1,NA,NA,TRBJ1-2,CASSYQDGAGYTF,TGCGCCAGCAGCTACCAAGACGGAGCCGGCTACACCTTC
TRBV10-2,TRBD2,NA,TRBJ2-3,CASSLTSGGAGSDTQYF,TGCGCCAGCAGTCTGACTAGCGGGGGGGCCGGATCAGATACGCAGTATTTT
TRBV10-3,TRBD1,NA,TRBJ1-1,CAIRAGQFMNTEAFF,TGTGCCATCAGGGCGGGACAGTTCATGAACACTGAAGCTTTCTTT
TRBV5-4,NA,NA,TRBJ2-4,CASSLAGLGNIQYF,TGTGCCAGCAGCTTGGCAGGGTTAGGAAACATTCAGTACTTC
TRBV4-1,TRBD1,NA,TRBJ2-6,CASSQPGTGGSTGANVLTF,TGCGCCAGCAGCCAACCCGGGACAGGGGGATCGACTGGGGCCAACGTCCTGACTTTC
TRBV29-1,NA,NA,TRBJ1-2,CSVAGQDNYGYTF,TGCAGCGTTGCAGGACAAGATAACTATGGCTACACCTTC
TRBV7-2,TRBD1,once,TRBJ2-1,CASSIDRDNEQFF,TGTGCCAGCAGCATCGACAGGGACAATGAGCAGTTCTTC
TRBV6-5,NA,NA,TRBJ1-6,CASSLTVSWALHF,TGTGCCAGCAGTTTAACAGTCTCTTGGGCCCTCCACTTT
TRBV6-6,TRBD2,NA,TRBJ2-3,CASWRGADTQYF,TGTGCCAGCTGGCGGGGGGCAGATACGCAGTATTTT
TRBV28,NA,NA,TRBJ2-5,CASSSRGGIRETQYF,TGTGCCAGCAGCTCAAGGGGGGGTATAAGGGAGACCCAGTACTTC
TRBV6-6,NA,NA,TRBJ1-1,CASSRGTEAFF,TGTGCCAGCAGTCGGGGGACTGAAGCTTTCTTT
TRBV19,TRBD1,few,TRBJ2-7,CASSLFGQGTYEQYF,TGTGCCAGTAGTCTCTTTGGACAGGGTACATACGAGCAGTACTTC
TRBV30,NA,NA,TRBJ1-2,CAWTLGPTGGYTF,TGTGCCTGGACCCTAGGCCCTACGGGGGGCTACACCTTC
TRBV6-5,NA,once,TRBJ2-7,CASSPQGLSSYEQYF,TGTGCCAGCTCACCCCAGGGGCTGAGCTCCTACGAGCAGTACTTC
TRBV4-2,TRBD2,few,TRBJ2-1,CASRQIAREQSYNEQFF,TGTGCCAGCAGACAAATAGCGCGGGAGCAGTCTTACAATGAGCAGTTCTTC
TRBV7-9,NA,NA,TRBJ2-5,CASAWLAPNQETQYF,TGTGCCAGCGCGTGGCTAGCTCCCAACCAAGAGACCCAGTACTTC
TRBV9,NA,NA,TRBJ1-1,CASSVGTDTEAFF,TGTGCCAGCAGCGTAGGGACAGACACTGAAGCTTTCTTT
TRBV10-3,TRBD1,NA,TRBJ2-5,CAISAGQGSQETQYF,TGTGCCATCAGCGCTGGACAGGGGTCCCAAGAGACCCAGTACTTC
TRBV7-9,NA,NA,TRBJ2-2,CASSLWQNTGELFF,TGTGCCAGCAGCTTATGGCAGAACACCGGGGAGCTGTTTTTT
TRBV11-3,TRBD1,NA,TRBJ1-1,CASSMGQGAPNTEAFF,TGTGCCAGCAGCATGGGACAGGGAGCACCAAACACTGAAGCTTTCTTT
TRBV28,TRBD1,NA,TRBJ2-2,CASQLRGGQGWTGELFF,TGTGCCAGCCAACTAAGGGGGGGACAGGGGTGGACCGGGGAGCTGTTTTTT
TRBV7-8,NA,NA,TRBJ1-6,CASSSPKTNSPLHF,TGTGCCAGCAGCTCTCCTAAGACTAATTCCCCCCTCCACTTT
TRBV19,TRBD1,NA,TRBJ1-5,CASSTLTGDQPQHF,TGTGCCAGTAGTACCCTAACAGGGGACCAGCCCCAGCATTTT
TRBV19,TRBD2,NA,TRBJ2-1,CASSPQAGGYNEQFF,TGTGCCAGTAGTCCTCAAGCGGGGGGCTACAATGAGCAGTTCTTC
TRBV7-9,NA,NA,TRBJ1-4,CASSPPRGGEKLFF,TGTGCCAGCAGCCCTCCGCGAGGCGGGGAAAAACTGTTTTTT
TRBV6-1,NA,NA,TRBJ1-1,CASSVGSGGNTEAFF,TGTGCCAGCAGTGTTGGGTCGGGGGGGAACACTGAAGCTTTCTTT
TRBV6-1,NA,NA,TRBJ1-5,CASILGLGADQPQHF,NA
TRBV5-1,NA,NA,TRBJ2-5,CASRPAASQETQYF,TGCGCCAGCAGGCCAGCGGCCTCCCAAGAGACCCAGTACTTC
TRBV15,NA,few,TRBJ2-5,CATSRVPGETQYF,TGTGCCACCAGCAGGGTACCGGGAGAGACCCAGTACTTC
TRBV30,TRBD2,NA,TRBJ2-1,CAWSVPVRSGRVGEQFF,TGTGCCTGGAGTGTACCGGTTCGCAGCGGGAGAGTTGGTGAGCAGTTCTTC
TRBV19,NA,NA,TRBJ1-1,CASRWSGGNTEAFF,TGTGCCAGTAGATGGTCCGGGGGAAACACTGAAGCTTTCTTT
TRBV28,NA,NA,TRBJ1-1,CASARGGLATEAFF,TGTGCCAGCGCGAGGGGGGGATTGGCAACTGAAGCTTTCTTT
TRBV7-9,NA,NA,TRBJ1-3,CASSPGRVAGNTIYF,TGTGCCAGCAGCCCCGGCAGGGTAGCCGGAAACACCATATATTTT
TRBV5-6,TRBD1,NA,TRBJ1-5,CASSIWTGGGGSNQPQHF,TGTGCCAGCAGCATATGGACAGGGGGAGGTGGGAGCAATCAGCCCCAGCATTTT
TRBV7-2,TRBD2,NA,TRBJ2-2,CASRGLASNTGELFF,TGTGCCAGCAGAGGACTAGCGTCGAACACCGGGGAGCTGTTTTTT
TRBV7-6,NA,NA,TRBJ1-1,CASSLGENTEAFF,TGTGCCAGCAGCTTAGGAGAGAACACTGAAGCTTTCTTT
TRBV6-6,TRBD1,NA,TRBJ1-6,CATGEGAGWNSPLHF,TGTGCCACCGGTGAGGGGGCAGGATGGAATTCACCCCTCCACTTT
TRBV7-8,NA,NA,TRBJ1-4,CASSFLVGQKNEKLFF,TGTGCCAGCAGCTTCCTGGTCGGACAGAAAAATGAAAAACTGTTTTTT
TRBV10-2,TRBD2,once,TRBJ2-7,CASRGTSGRYEQYF,TGCGCCAGCAGGGGGACTAGCGGGAGGTACGAGCAGTACTTC
TRBV6-1,TRBD1,NA,TRBJ1-1,CASSGDRGLTEAFF,TGTGCCAGCAGTGGGGACAGGGGGTTGACTGAAGCTTTCTTT
TRBV6-5,NA,NA,TRBJ1-2,CASSSTVGTSYGYTF,TGTGCCAGCAGCTCCACAGTGGGGACTAGCTATGGCTACACCTTC
TRBV6-1,TRBD1,NA,TRBJ1-6,CASSAQGGQGNSPLHF,TGTGCCAGCAGTGCGCAGGGGGGACAGGGGAATTCACCCCTCCACTTT
TRBV6-1,NA,once,TRBJ2-7,CASRASRNYEQYF,TGTGCCTCCAGGGCTTCAAGGAACTACGAGCAGTACTTC
TRBV10-2,TRBD1,NA,TRBJ1-3,CASRAGTAGNTIYF,TGCGCCAGCAGAGCTGGGACAGCTGGAAACACCATATATTTT
TRBV9,NA,NA,TRBJ1-5,CASSVGGGEVTGACQPQHF,TGTGCCAGCAGCGTCGGGGGAGGGGAGGTTACGGGGGCTTGTCAGCCCCAGCATTTT
TRBV19,NA,NA,TRBJ1-1,CASSFSGRRTEAFF,TGTGCCAGTAGTTTTTCCGGCAGGCGAACTGAAGCTTTCTTT
TRBV6-1,TRBD2,NA,TRBJ2-2,CASSELAGFRSGELFF,TGTGCCAGCAGTGAACTAGCGGGATTTAGATCCGGGGAGCTGTTTTTT
TRBV18,NA,NA,TRBJ2-5,CASSPGRGRETQYF,TGTGCCAGCTCACCAGGCAGGGGTCGAGAGACCCAGTACTTC
TRBV9,NA,NA,TRBJ1-1,CASSAGQWNTEAFF,TGTGCCAGCAGCGCGGGACAATGGAACACTGAAGCTTTCTTT
TRBV28,TRBD1,NA,TRBJ2-7,CASSSPGAGGWYEQYF,TGTGCCAGCAGTTCGCCGGGGGCAGGGGGCTGGTACGAGCAGTACTTC
TRBV5-4,NA,NA,TRBJ2-5,CASSSPDRTQETQYF,TGTGCCAGCAGCTCTCCAGACAGAACCCAAGAGACCCAGTACTTC
TRBV4-2,NA,NA,TRBJ1-5,CASSQGLLNLNQPQHF,TGTGCCAGCAGCCAGGGACTGTTAAACCTTAATCAGCCCCAGCATTTT